This TCR beta chain was found in a study of blood T cell repertoires in COVID-19. Whole-study context: Material from acute and convalescent COVID-19 was sourced from the United States, Italy and Spain. The cDNA or gDNA used as material had been derived from T cells, B-cell-depleted T cells, or PBMCs.

The Seattle site enrolled patients during active infection and followed them longitudinally. In the authors' workflow: From reference gene primer amplification, estimates of nucleated cell counts were derived. Only in-frame clones appear in the TCRdb table, and some are missing; sequencing was by immunoSEQ multiplex PCR. V and J calls and clone size come straight from that table; D and trimming were deduced from the DNA. The sample carries around 300,000 clones, 75% to 95% recorded once. Germline V lookup: CDR1 MNHEY, CDR2 SVGAGI. V lost 0 bases to trimming and J lost 6 bases, with 12 bases between them. This CDR3 region has 15 residues. This clone was seen more than once but under ten times.

What was sequenced was peripheral blood. The chain couples TRBV6-5 to TRBJ2-1, with D hard to call. This sequence was found in a woman in her twenties or thirties with COVID-19, enrolled during active disease. This CDR3 reads CASSYSRRWLNEQFF. For the CDR3, the DNA is TGTGCCAGCAGTTACTCGAGGCGGTGGCTCAATGAGCAGTTCTTC.